The rows below give T cell receptor beta chains drawn from one sample of a study of cytomegalovirus exposure and HLA in healthy donors. Here immunoSEQ multiplex PCR was the method, and the copy in TCRdb shows in-frame clones only, minus some. The sample records fewer than 250,000 clones, 76% being singletons. Sequencing used PBMCs. These receptor sequences come from a man between 18 and 29 years old in good health and CMV-seronegative. Both conserved end residues are trimmed from each CDR3.

V	J	CDR3
TRBV2	TRBJ2-7	ASSEVQSYEQY
TRBV27	TRBJ1-1	ASRDRVNTEAF
TRBV9	TRBJ1-1	ASSVVSNTEAF
TRBV30	TRBJ1-2	AWSLSEAYYGYT
TRBV2	TRBJ1-4	ASSLPATTNEKLF
TRBV7-2	TRBJ2-7	ASSLTSGTYEQY
TRBV5-1	TRBJ1-2	ASSLGHTSNYGYT
TRBV6-4	TRBJ2-2	ASSDFAGRGEELF
TRBV10-2	TRBJ1-2	ASSESRQGDGYT
TRBV6-1	TRBJ1-6	AIGGSPLH
TRBV29-1	TRBJ1-2	SAEGTGNYGYT
TRBV30	TRBJ1-3	AWSTGQLSGNTIY
TRBV7-8	TRBJ1-6	ASSPDRVGSPLH
TRBV27	TRBJ1-1	ASSFGTANTEAF
TRBV5-1	TRBJ1-1	ASSNAPPLGYTEAF
TRBV2	TRBJ1-2	ASSVTPYYGYT
TRBV7-9	TRBJ2-5	ASSHKVGTIKETQY
TRBV7-3	TRBJ2-1	ASKGAADEQF
TRBV6-5	TRBJ2-6	ASSYSSLSGANVLT
TRBV7-2	TRBJ1-2	ASSLGREQSIVGYT
TRBV28	TRBJ2-7	ASSPAGGVDEQY
TRBV7-3	TRBJ2-7	ASSPGTSVNEQY
TRBV7-9	TRBJ2-3	ASSWDYNTQY
TRBV4-1	TRBJ2-3	ASSQDRATDTQY
TRBV6-5	TRBJ1-1	ASSYSGTGLITEAF
TRBV7-2	TRBJ2-1	ASSSRGSGDEQF
TRBV18	TRBJ1-1	ASSPTGGNTEAF
TRBV7-9	TRBJ1-1	SSSFFKEAF
TRBV9	TRBJ2-7	ASSFLPGLVPPEQY
TRBV5-4	TRBJ2-1	ASSPTSGPNGNNEQF
TRBV28	TRBJ2-3	ASSRGGSTADTQY
TRBV30	TRBJ1-3	AWARGSGNTIY
TRBV11-1	TRBJ2-5	ASSLLGLAGETQY
TRBV5-1	TRBJ2-7	ASSLAQGIKYEQY
TRBV7-7	TRBJ2-1	ASSKSGNYNEQF
TRBV5-1	TRBJ2-3	ASSLARRVRTDTQY
TRBV10-2	TRBJ1-1	ASSLTGNTEAF